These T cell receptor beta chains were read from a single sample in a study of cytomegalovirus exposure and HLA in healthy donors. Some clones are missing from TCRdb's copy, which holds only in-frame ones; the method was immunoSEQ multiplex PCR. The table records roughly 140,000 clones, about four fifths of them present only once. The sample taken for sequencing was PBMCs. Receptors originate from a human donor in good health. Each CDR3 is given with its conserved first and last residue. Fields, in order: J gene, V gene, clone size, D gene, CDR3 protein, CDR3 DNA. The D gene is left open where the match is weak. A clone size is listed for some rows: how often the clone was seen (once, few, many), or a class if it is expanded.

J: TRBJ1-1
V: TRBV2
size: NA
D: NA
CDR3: CASSRTARETEAFF
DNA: TGTGCCAGCAGTAGGACAGCCCGGGAAACTGAAGCTTTCTTT

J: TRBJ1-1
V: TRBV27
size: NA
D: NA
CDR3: CASSSGDGGWNTEAFF
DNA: TGTGCCAGCAGTTCGGGGGACGGAGGTTGGAACACTGAAGCTTTCTTT

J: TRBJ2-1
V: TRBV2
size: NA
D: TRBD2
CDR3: CASSVLADNEQFF
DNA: TGTGCCAGCAGTGTACTAGCGGACAATGAGCAGTTCTTC

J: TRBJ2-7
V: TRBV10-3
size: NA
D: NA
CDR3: CAISESPGTYEQYF
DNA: TGTGCCATCAGTGAGTCGCCAGGCACCTACGAGCAGTACTTC

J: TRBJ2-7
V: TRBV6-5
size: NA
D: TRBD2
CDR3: CASSSTSTSYEQYF
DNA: TGTGCCAGCAGTTCGACTAGCACCTCCTACGAGCAGTACTTC

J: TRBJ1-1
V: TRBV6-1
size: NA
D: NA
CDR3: CASRTNTEAFF
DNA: TGTGCCAGCAGGACAAACACTGAAGCTTTCTTT

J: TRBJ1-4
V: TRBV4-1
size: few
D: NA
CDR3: CASKCRKLFF
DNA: TGCGCCAGCAAATGTCGAAAACTGTTTTTT

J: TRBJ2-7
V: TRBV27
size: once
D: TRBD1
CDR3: CASSPTGDGEQYF
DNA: TGTGCCAGCAGTCCCACAGGGGATGGGGAGCAGTACTTC

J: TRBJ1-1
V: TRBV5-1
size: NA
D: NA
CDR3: CASSSGRRGVPEAFF
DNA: TGCGCCAGCAGCTCCGGGCGGAGGGGTGTTCCTGAAGCTTTCTTT

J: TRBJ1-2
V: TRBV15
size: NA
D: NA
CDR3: CATSRTEDYGYPF
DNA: TGTGCCACCAGCAGGACGGAAGACTATGGCTACCCCTTC

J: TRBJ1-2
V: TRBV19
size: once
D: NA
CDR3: CASSHGGRSNYGYTF
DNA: TGTGCCAGTTCCCATGGCGGCAGATCTAACTATGGCTACACCTTC

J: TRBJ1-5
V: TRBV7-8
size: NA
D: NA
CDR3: CASSLQGLDQPQHF
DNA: TGTGCCAGCAGCTTACAGGGCTTGGATCAGCCCCAGCATTTT

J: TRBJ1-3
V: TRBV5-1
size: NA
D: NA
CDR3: CASSSSGLSGNTIYF
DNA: TGCGCCAGCAGCTCCAGCGGGCTTTCTGGAAACACCATATATTTT

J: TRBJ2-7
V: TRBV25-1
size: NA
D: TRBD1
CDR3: CASRDTGANEQYF
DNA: TGTGCCAGCAGGGATACAGGGGCCAACGAGCAGTACTTC

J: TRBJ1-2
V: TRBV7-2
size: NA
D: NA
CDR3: CASSLAGGKNYGYTF
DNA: TGTGCCAGCAGCTTGGCGGGGGGGAAGAACTATGGCTACACCTTC

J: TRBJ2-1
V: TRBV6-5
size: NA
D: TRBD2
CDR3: CASSQQRGAYNEQFF
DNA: TGTGCCAGCAGTCAGCAGCGGGGGGCCTACAATGAGCAGTTCTTC

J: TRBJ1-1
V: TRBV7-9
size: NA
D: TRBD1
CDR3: CASSDRGQGNTEAFF
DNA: TGTGCCAGCAGCGACCGCGGACAGGGGAACACTGAAGCTTTCTTT

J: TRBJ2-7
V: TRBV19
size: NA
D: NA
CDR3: CASSIGDYRYEQYF
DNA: TGTGCCAGTAGTATTGGAGATTACCGTTACGAGCAGTACTTC

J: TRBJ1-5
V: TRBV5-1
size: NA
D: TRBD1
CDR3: CASSLTGGGNQPQHF
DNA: TGCGCCAGCAGCTTGACAGGGGGTGGCAATCAGCCCCAGCATTTT

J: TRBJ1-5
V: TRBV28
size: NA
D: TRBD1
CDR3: CASSFLVWDRGGVGNQPQHF
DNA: TGTGCCAGCAGTTTTCTCGTGTGGGACAGGGGTGGAGTTGGCAATCAGCCCCAGCATTTT

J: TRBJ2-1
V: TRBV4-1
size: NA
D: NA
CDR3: CASSQVQKRDTHNEQFF
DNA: TGCGCCAGCAGCCAAGTACAAAAGCGGGACACCCACAATGAGCAGTTCTTC

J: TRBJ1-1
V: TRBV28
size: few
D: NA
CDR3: CASRHGAGAEAFF
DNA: TGTGCCAGCCGCCATGGGGCAGGGGCTGAAGCTTTCTTT

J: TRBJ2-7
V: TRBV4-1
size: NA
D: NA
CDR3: CASSQEVSGVREQYF
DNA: TGCGCCAGCAGCCAAGAAGTATCAGGGGTACGCGAGCAGTACTTC

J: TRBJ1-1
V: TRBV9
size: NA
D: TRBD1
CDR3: CASSPTTGGNTEAFF
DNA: TGTGCCAGCAGCCCGACGACAGGGGGTAACACTGAAGCTTTCTTT

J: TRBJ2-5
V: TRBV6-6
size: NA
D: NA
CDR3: CASSYRGGGKETQYF
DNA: TGTGCCAGCAGTTACAGGGGGGGCGGGAAGGAGACCCAGTACTTC

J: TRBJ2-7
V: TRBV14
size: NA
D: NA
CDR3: CASSRSSVSYEQYF
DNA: TGTGCCAGCAGCCGGTCGAGCGTTTCCTACGAGCAGTACTTC

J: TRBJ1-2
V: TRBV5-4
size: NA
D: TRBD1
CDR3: CASSRDRGVISRGGYTF
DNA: TGTGCCAGCAGCAGGGACAGGGGGGTGATAAGCCGAGGTGGCTACACCTTC

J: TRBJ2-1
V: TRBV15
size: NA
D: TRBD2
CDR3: CATQRVSGRYNEQFF
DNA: TGTGCCACCCAGAGAGTTAGCGGGAGGTACAATGAGCAGTTCTTC

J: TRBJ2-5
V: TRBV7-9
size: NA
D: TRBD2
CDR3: CASSFRGLAGEETQYF
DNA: TGTGCCAGCAGCTTTCGGGGACTAGCGGGAGAAGAGACCCAGTACTTC

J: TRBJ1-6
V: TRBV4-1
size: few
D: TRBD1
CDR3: CASSSPGQGASPLHF
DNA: TGCGCCAGCAGCTCACCGGGACAGGGGGCTTCACCCCTCCACTTT

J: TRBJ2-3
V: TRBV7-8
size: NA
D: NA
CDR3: CASSEGRDTQYF
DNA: TGTGCCAGCAGCGAGGGGAGGGATACGCAGTATTTT

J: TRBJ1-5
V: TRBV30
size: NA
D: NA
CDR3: CAWSPDASLTRPEPQHF
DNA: TGTGCCTGGAGCCCCGACGCCTCCCTTACCAGGCCCGAGCCCCAGCATTTT

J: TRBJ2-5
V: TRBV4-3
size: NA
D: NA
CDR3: CASSPQIYGETQYF
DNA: TGCGCCAGCAGCCCCCAGATATACGGGGAGACCCAGTACTTC

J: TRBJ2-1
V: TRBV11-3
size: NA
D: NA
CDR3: CASSLKTGRQFF
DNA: TGTGCCAGCAGCTTAAAAACGGGGAGGCAGTTCTTC

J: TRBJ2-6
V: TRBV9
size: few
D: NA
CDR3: CASSEQAIAGANVLTF
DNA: TGTGCCAGCAGCGAACAGGCAATAGCTGGGGCCAACGTCCTGACTTTC

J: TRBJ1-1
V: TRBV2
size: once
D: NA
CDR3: CASTPGRYAFF
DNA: TGTGCCAGCACCCCGGGGAGGTACGCTTTCTTT

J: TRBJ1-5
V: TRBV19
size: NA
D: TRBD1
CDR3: CASSLKGQGLFGLRHF
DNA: TGTGCCAGTAGTCTAAAAGGACAGGGCTTATTCGGTCTCCGGCATTTT

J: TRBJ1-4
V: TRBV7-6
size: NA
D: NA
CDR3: CASSLGSGWDNEKLFF
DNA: TGTGCCAGCAGCTTAGGATCGGGGTGGGATAATGAAAAACTGTTTTTT

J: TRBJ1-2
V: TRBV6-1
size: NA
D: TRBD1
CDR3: CARKDRGEGYTF
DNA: TGTGCCAGAAAAGACAGGGGAGAGGGCTACACCTTC

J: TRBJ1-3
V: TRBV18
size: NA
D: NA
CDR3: CASSPAGSGNTIYF
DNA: TGTGCCAGCTCACCGGCGGGCTCTGGAAACACCATATATTTT

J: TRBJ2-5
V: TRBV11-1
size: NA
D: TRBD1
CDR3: CASSLLRTGEETQYF
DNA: TGTGCCAGCAGCTTACTCAGGACAGGCGAAGAGACCCAGTACTTC

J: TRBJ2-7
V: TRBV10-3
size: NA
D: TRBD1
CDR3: CAISDIGQGAIEQYF
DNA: TGTGCCATCAGTGATATCGGACAGGGGGCGATCGAGCAGTACTTC

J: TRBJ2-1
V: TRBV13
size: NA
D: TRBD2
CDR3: CASSSSGGAGYNEQFF
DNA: TGTGCCAGCAGCTCTAGCGGGGGGGCCGGGTACAATGAGCAGTTCTTC

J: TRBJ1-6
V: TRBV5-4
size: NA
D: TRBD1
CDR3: CASSGGQGYSPLHF
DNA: TGTGCCAGCAGCGGAGGACAGGGGTATTCACCCCTCCACTTT

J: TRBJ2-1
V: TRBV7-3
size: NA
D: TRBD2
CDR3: CASSLGLAGGLNEQFF
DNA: TGTGCCAGCAGCTTAGGACTAGCGGGAGGGCTGAATGAGCAGTTCTTC

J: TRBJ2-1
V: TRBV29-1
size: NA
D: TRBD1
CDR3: CSATGDRNVDEQFF
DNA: TGCAGCGCCACAGGGGATAGAAATGTAGATGAGCAGTTCTTC

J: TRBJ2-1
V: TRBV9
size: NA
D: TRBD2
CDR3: CASSEMPGTSSYNEQFF
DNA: TGTGCCAGCAGCGAGATGCCAGGGACTAGTTCCTACAATGAGCAGTTCTTC

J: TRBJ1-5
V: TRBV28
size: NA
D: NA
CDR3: CASSLQTGNQPQHF
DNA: TGTGCCAGCAGTTTACAAACAGGGAATCAGCCCCAGCATTTT

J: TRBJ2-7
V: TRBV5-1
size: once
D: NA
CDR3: CASSFGPGAGEQYF
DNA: TGCGCCAGCAGCTTCGGTCCCGGGGCGGGGGAGCAGTACTTC

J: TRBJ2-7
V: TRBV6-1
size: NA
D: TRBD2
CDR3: CASSEEAGGSYEQYF
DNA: TGTGCCAGCAGTGAAGAGGCGGGGGGGTCCTACGAGCAGTACTTC

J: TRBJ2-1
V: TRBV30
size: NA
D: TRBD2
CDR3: CAWSTSGGAGFF
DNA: TGTGCCTGGTCGACTAGCGGGGGGGCCGGGTTCTTC

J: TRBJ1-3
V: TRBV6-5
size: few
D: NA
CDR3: CASSRQDFTIYF
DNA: TGTGCCAGCAGCCGACAGGACTTCACCATATATTTT

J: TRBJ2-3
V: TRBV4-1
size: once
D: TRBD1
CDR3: CASSQDALQGFDTQYF
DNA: TGCGCCAGCAGCCAAGACGCCTTACAGGGGTTTGATACGCAGTATTTT

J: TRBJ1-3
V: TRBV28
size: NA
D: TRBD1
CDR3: CARTRNPGQMTSGNTIYF
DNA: TGTGCCAGGACGAGAAACCCGGGACAGATGACCTCTGGAAACACCATATATTTT

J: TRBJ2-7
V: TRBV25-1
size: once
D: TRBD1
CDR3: CASSGDRPYEQYF
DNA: TGTGCCAGCAGTGGGGACAGACCCTACGAGCAGTACTTC

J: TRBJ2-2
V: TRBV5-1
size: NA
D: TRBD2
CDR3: CASSSITTSWGTNTGELFF
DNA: TGCGCCAGCAGCTCAATTACGACTAGCTGGGGGACTAACACCGGGGAGCTGTTTTTT

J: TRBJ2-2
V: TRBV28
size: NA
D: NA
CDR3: CASSVADTRFPTGELFF
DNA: TGTGCCAGCAGCGTAGCGGATACAAGGTTCCCTACCGGGGAGCTGTTTTTT

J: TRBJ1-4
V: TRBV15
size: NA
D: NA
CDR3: CATSSPQENKPGELFF
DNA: TGTGCCACCAGCTCCCCTCAGGAAAACAAACCCGGCGAACTGTTTTTT

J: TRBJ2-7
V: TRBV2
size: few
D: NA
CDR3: CASSPTDYEQYF
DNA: TGTGCCAGCAGTCCGACAGACTACGAGCAGTACTTC

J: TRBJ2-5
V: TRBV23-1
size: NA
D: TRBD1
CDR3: CASSQPPGQAQETQYF
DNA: TGCGCCAGCAGTCAACCGCCAGGACAGGCACAAGAGACCCAGTACTTC